This T cell receptor (beta chain) was sequenced in a study of T-cell reconstitution after alpha-beta-depleted transplantation in children. V dropped 0 bases and J dropped 0 bases, with 12 bases sitting between them. CDR3 length: 17 amino acids. The germline CDR1 and CDR2 sequences are LGHNA and YSLEER. The TCRbeta library was prepared with unique molecular identifiers. TCRdb recomputed calls from the PCR reads with MiXCR, one row per CDR3 protein. Of around 370,000 distinct CDR3 sequences listed, 10% to 13% are singletons. V is TRBV4-3 and J is TRBJ2-1; D remains unclear. The TCR comes from a human donor who donated a stem cell graft to a child with acute lymphoblastic leukemia. Sequenced material: PBMCs from the stem cell graft donor, taken from the stem cell graft. The CDR3 DNA reads TGCGCCAGCAGCCAAGACGCGCGTCATAGCTCCTACAATGAGCAGTTCTTC. Its translation is CASSQDARHSSYNEQFF.